A selection of T cell receptor beta chains follows, all from one sample in a study of T-cell reconstitution after alpha-beta-depleted transplantation in children. TCRdb fed the PCR reads into MiXCR, producing one record per CDR3 protein. The data show 250,000 to 400,000 distinct CDR3 sequences, 23% seen once. Sequenced material: PBMCs, mostly from graft donor cells, taken 180 days after TCRalphabeta/CD19-depleted stem cell transplant. The source is a male patient under 18 who had a stem cell transplant for acute lymphoblastic leukemia, so the T cells may come from the graft donor. CDR3s include the opening cysteine and the closing phenylalanine or tryptophan. The D gene is left open where the match is weak. Size is omitted from some rows. Given values are once, few, many or a class for expanded clones.

CDR3 protein | CDR3 DNA | J gene | V gene | D gene | clone size
CASSLAQIGNEQFF | TGTGCCAGCAGCTTGGCACAGATTGGGAATGAGCAGTTCTTC | TRBJ2-1 | TRBV7-9 | NA | few
CASSSTYEQYF | TGTGCCAGCAGCTCCACCTACGAGCAGTACTTC | TRBJ2-7 | TRBV7-6 | NA | many
CASRGATTSYEQYF | TGTGCCAGCAGGGGAGCCACCACCTCCTACGAGCAGTACTTC | TRBJ2-7 | TRBV7-9 | NA | NA
CSAYQTNEKLFF | TGCAGTGCTTACCAAACTAATGAAAAACTGTTTTTT | TRBJ1-4 | TRBV20-1 | NA | NA
CSVRGRAYNEQFF | TGCAGCGTCCGCGGGAGGGCCTACAATGAGCAGTTCTTC | TRBJ2-1 | TRBV29-1 | TRBD2 | NA
CASSQGGTDGYGYTF | TGTGCCAGCAGCCAAGGAGGGACAGACGGCTATGGCTACACCTTC | TRBJ1-2 | TRBV5-5 | TRBD1 | few
CASSLMSSGANVLTF | TGTGCCAGCAGTCTAATGAGCTCTGGGGCCAACGTCCTGACTTTC | TRBJ2-6 | TRBV27 | NA | few
CASSHPTSDQETQYF | TGCGCCAGCAGCCATCCAACTAGCGACCAAGAGACCCAGTACTTC | TRBJ2-5 | TRBV4-1 | TRBD2 | few
CASSQDGGTLYEQYF | TGTGCCAGCAGCCAAGATGGGGGAACACTCTACGAGCAGTACTTC | TRBJ2-7 | TRBV4-2 | NA | few
CASSGAGSGYGYTF | TGCGCCAGCAGCGGTGCGGGGTCGGGATATGGCTACACCTTC | TRBJ1-2 | TRBV5-1 | NA | few
CASSWGLGATTEQYF | TGTGCCAGCAGCTGGGGTCTGGGGGCGACAACCGAGCAGTACTTC | TRBJ2-7 | TRBV5-6 | NA | NA
CSAAGNEQFF | TGCAGTGCTGCGGGCAATGAGCAGTTCTTC | TRBJ2-1 | TRBV20-1 | NA | many